Shown below are 5 T cell receptor beta chains from a single sample sequenced in a study of cytomegalovirus exposure and HLA in healthy donors. The PCR was carried out with 60 Vbeta primers and 13 Jbeta primers. Sequencing used immunoSEQ multiplex PCR; TCRdb keeps in-frame clones, though not all of them. This table holds tens of thousands of clones, about 70% found once. Sequenced material: PBMCs. The receptors originated from a man aged 25 to 40 in good health and CMV-seronegative.

This chain connects TRBV29-1 to TRBJ2-7; 7 bases agree with TRBD2. Germline CDR1 is SQVTM and CDR2 is ANQGSEA. V lost 4 bases to trimming and J lost 3 bases; unmatched junction nucleotides: 3. CDR3 length: 12 residues. The CDR3 nucleotides are TGCAGCGTTGGGGCGGGGGTCTACGAGCAGTACTTC. The encoded protein is CSVGAGVYEQYF.

The chain employs TRBV5-6 and TRBJ1-6; TRBD1 agrees at 8 bases. V lost 4 bases and J lost 7; bases outside the gene matches: 7. Germline V gene data show CDR1 as SGHDT and CDR2 as YYEEEE. The length of the CDR3 is 15 residues. For the CDR3, the DNA is TGTGCCAGCAGCGTAACGACAGGGGAAAATTCACCCCTCCACTTT. Its translation is CASSVTTGENSPLHF.

V and J are TRBV28 and TRBJ2-3, with a tentative D call TRBD1 (6 bases). CDR1 is MDHEN and CDR2 is SYDVKM in the germline V gene. The germline V and J ends were trimmed by 4 bases and 6 bases, with 17 bases remaining between them. The CDR3 is 15 amino acids. CDR3 bases: TGTGCCAGCAGTTCCCCGGCAGGGGCCCGGGATACGCAGTATTTT. This codes for CASSSPAGARDTQYF.

V usage is TRBV6-4 and J usage is TRBJ2-7; 7 bases line up with TRBD2. The CDR3 loop spans 15 amino acids. Per the germline V gene, CDR1 is MRHNA and CDR2 is SNTAGT. V lost 5 bases to trimming and J lost 2 bases; unmatched junction nucleotides: 9. The CDR3 loop reads CASSPGGAGTYEQYF. In DNA form, the CDR3 reads TGTGCCAGCAGTCCGGGAGGTGCAGGGACCTACGAGCAGTACTTC.

This clone appeared a single time. The chain employs TRBV5-1 and TRBJ1-2, with 10 bases aligning to TRBD1. The germline gives CDR1 SGHRS, CDR2 YFSETQ. V shed 4 bases, J shed 5 bases, and the junction held 2 bases outside the gene matches. CDR3 size: 13 residues. The CDR3 here is CASSPDRGYGYTF. The CDR3 nucleotides are TGCGCCAGCAGCCCGGACAGGGGGTATGGCTACACCTTC.